One sample yielded the 25 T cell receptor beta chains listed below, sequenced in a study of cytomegalovirus exposure and HLA in healthy donors (dated by TCRdb to 2016 to 2017). The library came from the immunoSEQ multiplex PCR assay. For the multiplex PCR, a mixture combining 60 forward primers for TCR Vbeta segments and 13 reverse primers for TCR Jbeta segments was used. Entries here come from immuneACCESS through TCRdb and include only in-frame sequences with V and J called. Some clones fail to appear in such tables; in the studies checked, an unresolved V gene covers under half of the shortfall, and the cause of the remainder is unknown. The table for this sample lists around 190,000 clones; 87% of them were counted only once. The ten largest account for more than 1% of the sample. The sequencing input was PBMCs. The receptor source for this set is a boy younger than 10 in good health and CMV-seronegative.

The CDR3 region is CASSLDNYGYTF. In DNA, the CDR3 is TGTGCCAGCAGTCTAGACAACTATGGCTACACCTTC. V usage is TRBV28 and J usage is TRBJ1-2; the D is unclear. Trimming stripped 5 bases from V and 2 bases from J, with 6 bases between. Germline V gene data show CDR1 as MDHEN and CDR2 as SYDVKM. The CDR3 loop spans 12 amino acids.

The V and J genes are TRBV5-1 and TRBJ2-2, with D possibly TRBD1 on 5 matching bases. The CDR3 length is 14 residues. Germline CDR1 and CDR2: SGHRS and YFSETQ. V was cut by 8 bases and J by 1 base, with 12 bases left in between. In DNA form, the CDR3 reads TGCGCCAGTGAGCAAACAGGGAACACCGGGGAGCTGTTTTTT. The encoded protein is CASEQTGNTGELFF.

This chain connects TRBV27 to TRBJ2-5; 11 bases match TRBD1. There are 14 residues in the CDR3. Germline CDR1 and CDR2: MNHEY and SMNVEV (reference sequence). The V segment lost 6 bases and the J segment 6 bases; nucleotides outside the gene matches: 6. CDR3 DNA: TGTGCCAGCAGCACGGACAGGGGGCGAAAGACCCAGTACTTC. As protein: CASSTDRGRKTQYF.

V is TRBV7-4 and J is TRBJ2-1, with 14 nucleotides matching TRBD2. V shed 2 bases and J 7 bases; nucleotides not matched to a gene: 7. CDR1 and CDR2 from the germline V gene are SGHVT and SQSDAQ. The CDR3 sequence is 17 residues long. CDR3 amino acids: CASSLNGTSGSFNEQFF. The CDR3 DNA sequence: TGTGCCAGCAGCTTAAATGGGACTAGCGGGAGTTTTAATGAGCAGTTCTTC.

V is TRBV5-1 and J is TRBJ2-3; TRBD2 aligns across 9 bases. Germline CDR1 is SGHRS and CDR2 is YFSETQ. CDR3 size: 15 residues. V gave up 4 bases and J gave up 0 bases; unmatched junction bases: 3. CDR3 in amino acids: CASSQRGVSTDTQYF. In nucleotides, the CDR3 is TGCGCCAGCAGCCAGCGGGGGGTTAGCACAGATACGCAGTATTTT.

The genes are TRBV19 and TRBJ2-2, with D possibly being TRBD2 (7 bases). CDR3 length: 17 amino acids. Trimming removed 3 bases at V and 6 bases at J, with 20 bases between. CDR1 and CDR2 from the germline V gene are LNHDA and SQIVND (reference sequence). For the CDR3, the DNA is TGTGCCAGTAGTATCCTCGGGGGGCTAATTGGAGCCGGGGAGCTGTTTTTT. This encodes CASSILGGLIGAGELFF.

This clone was seen a single time. The chain recombines TRBV4-1 with TRBJ1-4; TRBD1 agrees at 7 bases. V shed 0 bases and J 6 bases; nucleotides not matched to a gene: 4. Germline V lookup: CDR1 MGHRA, CDR2 YSYEKL. The CDR3 runs 15 residues. The CDR3 nucleotides are TGCGCCAGCAGCCAAGATACAGGGGTCGATGAAAAACTGTTTTTT. Translating it yields CASSQDTGVDEKLFF.

The chain recombines TRBV29-1 with TRBJ2-2; D is possibly TRBD1 (6 bases). Germline CDR1 and CDR2: SQVTM and ANQGSEA. The CDR3 sequence is 16 residues long. V shed 6 bases and J shed 0 bases, with 17 bases lying between them. The CDR3 region is CSVRPGQKANTGELFF. The CDR3 bases are TGCAGCGTCCGCCCGGGACAAAAAGCGAACACCGGGGAGCTGTTTTTT.

The chain couples TRBV6-5 to TRBJ1-4; D remains unclear. Germline V gene sequence: CDR1 MNHEY, CDR2 SVGAGI. The CDR3 is 16 residues long. V shed 2 bases and J shed 0 bases, with 10 bases lying between them. CDR3: CASSYEATTTNEKLFF. As DNA, the CDR3 is TGTGCCAGCAGTTACGAGGCAACCACAACTAATGAAAAACTGTTTTTT.

The chain joins TRBV5-1 to TRBJ2-2; TRBD1 aligns across 9 bases. Trimming removed 4 bases from V and 6 bases from J; junction bases left unmatched: 13. The germline CDR1 and CDR2 sequences are SGHRS and YFSETQ. The CDR3 consists of 17 residues. The CDR3 sequence: CASSRTFRQGEAGELFF. In DNA form, the CDR3 reads TGCGCCAGCAGCCGCACCTTTCGACAGGGGGAGGCCGGGGAGCTGTTTTTT.

A word on this clone: One end of the junction is discordant with germline, which a read error may explain. The chain has TRBV19 and TRBJ2-1, with D tentatively TRBD2 (6 bases). The CDR3 has 16 residues. CDR1 is LNHDA and CDR2 is SQIVND in the germline V gene (reference sequence). The CDR3 is CASSLEVRRDYNEQFF. CDR3 nucleotides: TGTGCCAGTAGTTTAGAGGTGAGGCGGGACTACAATGAGCAGTTCTTC. Together with reference TRBV19 and TRBJ2-1, the CDR3 gives the full variable domain: DGGITQSPKYLFRKEGQNVTLSCEQNLNHDAMYWYRQDPGQGLRLIYYSQIVNDFQKGDIAEGYSVSREKKESFPLTVTSAQKNPTAFYLCASSLEVRRDYNEQFFGPGTRLTVL.

V gene TRBV6-1 combines with J gene TRBJ1-2, with TRBD1 matching over 8 bases. V dropped 4 bases and J dropped 4; count of bases not matched to a gene: 2. Germline CDR1 MNHNS, CDR2 SASEGT. CDR3 length: 13 residues. This CDR3 is CASSADRVYGYTF. CDR3 in DNA: TGTGCCAGCAGTGCGGACAGGGTCTATGGCTACACCTTC.

This clone has more than one count but fewer than ten. The CDR3 DNA reads TGTGCCAGCAGATCGGACAGGGACACTGAAGCTTTCTTT. Its translation is CASRSDRDTEAFF. V usage is TRBV5-4 and J usage is TRBJ1-1; 8 bases are shared with TRBD1. The CDR3 runs 13 residues. Germline assignment: CDR1 SGHNT and CDR2 YYREEE (reference sequence). Losses at the gene ends were 5 bases for V and 3 bases for J; bases not matched to a gene: 3.

This clone has just a few counts. Other DNA sequences from this sample encode an identical CDR3 as well. The V gene is TRBV4-1, the J gene TRBJ2-5; D is uncertain. Germline CDR1 MGHRA, CDR2 YSYEKL. The V end lost 0 bases, the J end lost 3 bases, and 5 bases lay between the germline ends. The length of the CDR3 is 13 residues. The CDR3, as DNA: TGCGCCAGCAGCCAAGATACGGAAGAGACCCAGTACTTC. Amino acid sequence: CASSQDTEETQYF.

The V gene is TRBV19, the J gene TRBJ2-3; the D gene is possibly TRBD1 (6 bases). Trimming took 5 bases from V and 2 from J, leaving 11 bases between them. The CDR3 sequence is 14 residues long. Germline V gene sequence: CDR1 LNHDA, CDR2 SQIVND (reference sequence). This CDR3 is CASSSGTFTDTQYF. CDR3 coding DNA: TGTGCCAGTAGTTCCGGGACATTCACAGATACGCAGTATTTT.

The rearrangement uses TRBV30 and TRBJ1-1; 7 bases agree with TRBD1. Germline trimming cut 0 bases from V and 5 bases from J; bases unmatched to any gene: 6. The CDR3 covers 14 residues. From germline, CDR1 is GTSNPN and CDR2 SVGIG (reference sequence). This CDR3 is CAWSVRNRGTEAFF. The CDR3 DNA is TGTGCCTGGAGTGTACGGAACAGGGGTACTGAAGCTTTCTTT.

The table lists this clone with a count of one. The chain joins TRBV18 to TRBJ2-7; D is undetermined. Germline lookup yields CDR1 KGHSH and CDR2 LQKENI. The CDR3 runs 12 residues. Trimming stripped 3 bases from V and 2 bases from J, with 5 bases between. For the CDR3, the DNA is TGTGCCAGCTCACCTGGCCCCTACGAGCAGTACTTC. Protein sequence: CASSPGPYEQYF.

The gene calls are TRBV14 and TRBJ2-1, with 8 bases aligning to TRBD2. Germline CDR1 and CDR2: SGHDN and FVKESK. V dropped 0 bases and J dropped 4; count of bases not matched to a gene: 11. CDR3 length equals 18 residues. The CDR3 loop reads CASSQDRVAGNRYNEQFF. The CDR3 DNA reads as TGTGCCAGCAGCCAAGATCGAGTAGCGGGGAATAGGTACAATGAGCAGTTCTTC.

This clone is a singleton in its sample. An end of the junction does not agree with germline; a read error may underlie this. This chain connects TRBV7-2 to TRBJ1-3; D is unresolved. This CDR3 has 14 residues. CDR1 and CDR2 from the germline V gene are SGHTA and FQGNSA. In DNA, the CDR3 is TGTGCCAGCAGCTTAGGGCAGGCCGGAACCACCATATATTTT. Translation gives CASSLGQAGTTIYF.

This clone was detected once. The chain carries TRBV5-1 and TRBJ2-1; tentative D call: TRBD1 (5 bases). The CDR3 runs 14 residues. V lost 4 bases and J 5 bases, leaving 13 bases between the germline ends. CDR1 and CDR2 (germline): SGHRS, YFSETQ. The CDR3 here is CASSQTTVNNEQFF. DNA of the CDR3: TGCGCCAGCAGCCAAACGACAGTTAACAATGAGCAGTTCTTC.

V and J are TRBV27 and TRBJ2-7; 7 positions match TRBD1. Unmatched junction bases numbered 13, after V lost 7 bases and J lost 4 bases. In germline, CDR1 is MNHEY, CDR2 SMNVEV (reference sequence). The CDR3 is 15 residues long. In nucleotides, the CDR3 is TGTGCCAGCAAATACAACAGGGGTCCACTATACGAGCAGTACTTC. Its protein is CASKYNRGPLYEQYF.

The V call is TRBV4-1, the J call TRBJ2-5; D is perhaps TRBD1 (6 bases). The J call may be mistaken, given a closer DNA end match to TRBJ2-7. Per germline, CDR1 MGHRA and CDR2 YSYEKL. CDR3 length: 15 amino acids. CDR3 region: CASSQDSGQTYEQYF. In DNA, the CDR3 is TGCGCCAGCAGCCAAGATTCAGGACAGACCTACGAGCAGTACTTC.

V gene TRBV15 combines with J gene TRBJ2-6, with TRBD1 as a possible D gene (6 bases). Trimming removed 11 bases from V and 8 bases from J, with 16 bases in between. The CDR3 extends over 13 amino acids. CDR1 is LNHNV, CDR2 YYDKDF, per germline (reference sequence). This chain's CDR3 is CAAENDRTNVLTF. In DNA, the CDR3 is TGTGCCGCAGAGAATGACAGGACCAACGTCCTGACTTTC.

In DNA, the CDR3 is TGTGCCAGTCAGACGGGTAATGAAAAACTGTTTTTT. Amino acid sequence: CASQTGNEKLFF. V and J are TRBV2 and TRBJ1-4; D is ambiguous. V gave up 9 bases and J gave up 4 bases, with 9 bases separating them. This CDR3 spans 12 amino acids. Germline CDR1 and CDR2: SNHLY and FYNNEI.

The V and J genes are TRBV5-1 and TRBJ2-3; 9 positions match TRBD2. Germline CDR1 and CDR2: SGHRS and YFSETQ. The CDR3 is made up of 17 amino acids. The trim removed 0 bases at V and 5 bases at J, leaving 10 bases unmatched. CDR3 region: CASSLGGGRAVVDTQYF. DNA of the CDR3: TGCGCCAGCAGCTTGGGAGGCGGGAGGGCCGTTGTAGATACGCAGTATTTT.